Each of the 3 T cell receptor beta chains below was sequenced from the same sample in a study of response to subunit inactivated influenza vaccine. Using its own MiXCR run on the RT-PCR reads, TCRdb lists one record per CDR3 protein. The sample shows approximately 570,000 distinct CDR3 sequences, under 9% of them seen only once. Here the sequenced sample was PBMCs from blood, taken less than 25 months after vaccination. The origin of the receptors is a man between 50 and 69 years old who received an inactivated influenza vaccine.

The CDR3 region is CASSRPGLAGGYEQFF. The CDR3 bases are TGCGCCAGCAGCCGGCCTGGACTAGCGGGAGGGTATGAGCAGTTCTTC. The V and J genes are TRBV4-1 and TRBJ2-1, with 15 bases aligning to TRBD2. V lost 4 bases to trimming and J lost 8 bases; unmatched junction nucleotides: 6. CDR1 MGHRA and CDR2 YSYEKL come from the germline V gene. CDR3 length: 16 residues.

The chain employs TRBV11-2 and TRBJ2-1; 9 bases map to TRBD1. The CDR3 is 16 residues long. Trimming at V came to 5 bases and at J to 4 bases, leaving 9 bases not matched to a gene. Germline CDR1 reads SGHAT; CDR2 reads FQNNGV. CDR3 amino acids: CASSTTTGGGYNEQFF. CDR3 DNA: TGTGCCAGCAGCACTACGACAGGGGGGGGATACAATGAGCAGTTCTTC.

The gene calls are TRBV28 and TRBJ1-2, with TRBD1 matching over 10 bases. CDR1 is MDHEN and CDR2 is SYDVKM in the germline V gene. V was pared by 4 bases and J by 2 bases, with 7 bases of the junction left unmatched. This CDR3 has 16 residues. The CDR3 sequence is CASSYNRDRGNYGYTF. CDR3 in DNA: TGTGCCAGCAGTTATAACCGGGACAGGGGAAACTATGGCTACACCTTC.